One sample yielded the 4 T cell receptor beta chains listed below, sequenced in a study of CD8 T cells in Susac syndrome. With random hexamers, reverse transcription was performed on about 0.45 to 1 ug of RNA. TCRdb passed the immunoSEQ multiplex PCR reads through MiXCR, listing each CDR3 protein once. The table lists 250,000 to 300,000 distinct CDR3 sequences, approximately 85% of them singletons. What was sequenced was CD8+ T cells from PBMCs. The receptors come from a human donor with multiple sclerosis.

This clonotype was recorded only once. The gene calls are TRBV7-6 and TRBJ2-3; D is undetermined. This CDR3 region has 14 residues. Germline CDR1 SGHVS, CDR2 FNYEAQ. V was clipped by 1 base and J by 2 bases, with 7 bases between them. CDR3 protein: CASSLGPYTDTQYF. The CDR3, as DNA: TGTGCCAGCAGCTTAGGGCCATACACAGATACGCAGTATTTT.

The chain carries TRBV6-5 and TRBJ1-1, with D uncertain. With 1 base removed from V and 0 bases from J, the gap between germline ends came to 15 bases. The CDR3 is made up of 17 amino acids. Germline V gene data show CDR1 as MNHEY and CDR2 as SVGAGI. CDR3 residues: CASSYYHDGHMNTEAFF. The DNA for the CDR3 is TGTGCCAGCAGTTACTACCATGACGGCCACATGAACACTGAAGCTTTCTTT.

This clonotype was picked up many times. The chain recombines TRBV27 with TRBJ2-7; 13 nucleotides match TRBD2. Germline values: CDR1 MNHEY, CDR2 SMNVEV (reference sequence). V was pared by 6 bases and J by 4 bases, with 3 bases of the junction left unmatched. The CDR3 contains 14 residues. CDR3 nucleotide sequence: TGTGCCAGCAGCCCGGGACTAGCGGGGTACGAGCAGTACTTC. Its protein is CASSPGLAGYEQYF.

V and J are TRBV10-3 and TRBJ2-1, with 8 bases aligning to TRBD2. Germline V gives CDR1 ENHRY, CDR2 SYGVKD. The CDR3 runs to 15 residues. The V segment lost 4 bases and the J segment 4 bases; nucleotides outside the gene matches: 6. The DNA for the CDR3 is TGTGCCATCAGTGGTGGGACTAGACAATACAATGAGCAGTTCTTC. This gives the protein CAISGGTRQYNEQFF.